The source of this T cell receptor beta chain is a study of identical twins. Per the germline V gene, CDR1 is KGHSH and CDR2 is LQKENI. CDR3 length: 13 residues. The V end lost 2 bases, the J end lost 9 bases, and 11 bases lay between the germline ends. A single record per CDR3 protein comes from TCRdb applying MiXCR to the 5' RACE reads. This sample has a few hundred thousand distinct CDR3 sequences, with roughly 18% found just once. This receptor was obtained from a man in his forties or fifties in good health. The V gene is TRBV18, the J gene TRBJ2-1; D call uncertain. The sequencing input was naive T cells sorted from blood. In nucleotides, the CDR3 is TGTGCCAGCTCACCAGGGAATCCGTTTGAGCAGTTCTTC. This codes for CASSPGNPFEQFF.